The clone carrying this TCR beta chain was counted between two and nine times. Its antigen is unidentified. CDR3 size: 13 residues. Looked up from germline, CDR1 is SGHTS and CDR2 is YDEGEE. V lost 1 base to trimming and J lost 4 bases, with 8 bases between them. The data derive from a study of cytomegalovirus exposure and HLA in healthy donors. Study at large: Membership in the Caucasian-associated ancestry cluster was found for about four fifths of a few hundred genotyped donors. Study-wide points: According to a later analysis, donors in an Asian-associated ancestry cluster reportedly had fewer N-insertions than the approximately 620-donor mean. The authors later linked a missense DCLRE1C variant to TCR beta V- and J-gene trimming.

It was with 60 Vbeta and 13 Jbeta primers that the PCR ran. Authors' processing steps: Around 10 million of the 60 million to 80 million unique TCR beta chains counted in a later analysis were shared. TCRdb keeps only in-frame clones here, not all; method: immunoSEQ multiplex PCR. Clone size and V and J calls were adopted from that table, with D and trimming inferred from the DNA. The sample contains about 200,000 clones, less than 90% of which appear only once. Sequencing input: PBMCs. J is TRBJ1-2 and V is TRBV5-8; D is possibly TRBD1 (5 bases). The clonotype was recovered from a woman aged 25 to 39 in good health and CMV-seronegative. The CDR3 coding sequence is TGTGCCAGCAGCTTGAGGGGCGCCTATGGCTACACCTTC. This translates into CASSLRGAYGYTF.